A single sample is the source of the 30 T cell receptor beta chains below, sequenced in a study of Ad26.COV2.S vaccination and SARS-CoV-2 variants. Sequenced by immunoSEQ multiplex PCR; TCRdb stores in-frame clones only, minus some. The repertoire consists of approximately 410,000 clones, with about nine tenths occurring once and the leading ten covering under 2%. Treatment here: around 19 received Ad26.COV2.S at low or high dose, single or two shots; several received placebo; per-sample allocation not given. Sampling was performed 63 days after the first vaccine or placebo injection. Specimen: peripheral blood, collected in a trial of Ad26.COV2.S vaccine versus placebo. These receptors were collected from a person aged 18 to 59 who received the Ad26.COV2.S COVID-19 vaccine or a placebo.

This clone was seen once. The chain carries TRBV19 and TRBJ2-7; 7 bases map to TRBD2. The CDR3 covers 12 residues. CDR1 and CDR2 from the germline V gene are LNHDA and SQIVND (reference sequence). The V and J ends lost 10 bases and 0 bases, in that order; junction bases with no gene match: 3. CDR3 sequence: CATRGDSYEQYF. In DNA, the CDR3 is TGTGCCACCCGGGGGGACTCCTACGAGCAGTACTTC.

The chain carries TRBV24-1 and TRBJ2-2; 9 bases match TRBD1. Looked up from germline, CDR1 is KGHDR and CDR2 is SFDVKD. CDR3 length: 13 residues. Written as DNA, the CDR3 is TGTGCTATACAGGGGGCGGGCACCGGGGAGCTGTTTTTT. Its protein is CAIQGAGTGELFF.

The chain employs TRBV19 and TRBJ2-1; 8 bases map to TRBD1. V shed 4 bases and J 3 bases; nucleotides not matched to a gene: 5. The CDR3 totals 15 residues. In germline, CDR1 is LNHDA, CDR2 SQIVND (reference sequence). The CDR3 DNA follows: TGTGCCAGTAGTACACTGGACAGGGTCTACAATGAGCAGTTCTTC. Protein sequence: CASSTLDRVYNEQFF.

The V call is TRBV2, the J call TRBJ1-5; 7 bases fit TRBD1. The CDR3 consists of 13 residues. Trimming at V came to 7 bases and at J to 2 bases, leaving 2 bases not matched to a gene. Germline V lookup: CDR1 SNHLY, CDR2 FYNNEI. CDR3 sequence: CASNTGGNQPQHF. The CDR3 DNA is TGTGCCAGCAATACAGGGGGCAATCAGCCCCAGCATTTT.

The CDR3: CAWSVPGELFF. In nucleotides, the CDR3 is TGTGCCTGGAGTGTTCCCGGGGAGCTGTTTTTT. The chain couples TRBV30 to TRBJ2-2; D gene unclear. CDR1 and CDR2 (germline): GTSNPN, SVGIG (reference sequence). V was trimmed by 0 bases and J by 6 bases, leaving 2 bases between them. This CDR3 comprises 11 residues.

This clone appeared once. This chain uses TRBV7-2 with TRBJ2-5, with 9 bases fitting TRBD2. The CDR3 length is 13 residues. Germline-derived CDR1 and CDR2 are SGHTA and FQGNSA. Trimming removed 3 bases from V and 5 bases from J; junction bases left unmatched: 1. The CDR3 DNA follows: TGTGCCAGCAGCTTTGGGACTAGCGAGACCCAGTACTTC. It is translated as CASSFGTSETQYF.

The CDR3 DNA sequence: TGTGCCTGGACGGCTGTGGGGTACACTGAAGCTTTCTTT. This sequence encodes CAWTAVGYTEAFF. This chain uses TRBV30 with TRBJ1-1; D is ambiguous. Germline CDR1 reads GTSNPN; CDR2 reads SVGIG (reference sequence). Trimming took off 4 bases at V and 3 bases at J, with 12 bases between the two ends. This CDR3 has 13 amino acids. Together with reference TRBV30 and TRBJ1-1, the CDR3 gives the full variable domain: SQTIHQWPATLVQPVGSPLSLECTVEGTSNPNLYWYRQAAGRGLQLLFYSVGIGQISSEVPQNLSASRPQDRQFILSSKKLLLSDSGFYLCAWTAVGYTEAFFGQGTRLTVV.

This clone was recorded only once. The chain is built from TRBV28 and TRBJ2-7, with D perhaps matching TRBD1 or TRBD2 (5 bases each). This CDR3 spans 16 amino acids. Germline V gene data show CDR1 as MDHEN and CDR2 as SYDVKM. The V end was cut by 4 bases, the J end by 0 bases, with 16 bases between. CDR3 in amino acids: CASSSTHGTGSYEQYF. The CDR3 nucleotides are TGTGCCAGCAGTTCAACCCACGGGACGGGCTCCTACGAGCAGTACTTC.

The V gene is TRBV20-1, the J gene TRBJ2-1; D perhaps matches TRBD2 (5 bases). In germline, CDR1 is DFQATT, CDR2 SNEGSKA (reference sequence). The CDR3 spans 12 residues. V was shortened by 3 bases and J by 3 bases, with 6 bases between the two germline ends. The CDR3 loop reads CSASDYYNEQFF. As DNA, the CDR3 is TGCAGTGCTAGTGACTACTACAATGAGCAGTTCTTC.

V gene TRBV14 combines with J gene TRBJ1-1, with 8 bases lining up with TRBD1. There are 14 residues in the CDR3. V gave up 2 bases and J gave up 1 base; unmatched junction bases: 0. The germline CDR1 and CDR2 sequences are SGHDN and FVKESK. CDR3 sequence (DNA): TGTGCCAGCAGCCAAACAGGGGGGAACACTGAAGCTTTCTTT. Protein: CASSQTGGNTEAFF.

The chain employs TRBV3-1 (or the pseudogene TRBV3-2) and TRBJ2-3, with D possibly matching TRBD2 (6 bases). The V and J ends lost 2 bases and 10 bases respectively, with 10 bases between them. Germline CDR1 is LGHDT and CDR2 is YNNKEL (reference sequence). CDR3 length: 12 residues. DNA of the CDR3: TGTGCCAGCAGCCAACGGGAGCTTCCGCAGTATTTT. The encoded protein is CASSQRELPQYF.

This CDR3 reads CSAKDYEAFF. Here the CDR3 DNA reads TGCAGTGCGAAGGACTATGAAGCTTTCTTT. The V gene is TRBV20-1, the J gene TRBJ1-1; D is undetermined. The germline gives CDR1 DFQATT, CDR2 SNEGSKA (reference sequence). Trimming shortened V by 6 bases and J by 7 bases, and 9 bases separated the two germline ends. The CDR3 is 10 residues long.

The J gene is TRBJ2-7, the V gene TRBV6-4; 9 positions match TRBD1. The CDR3 has 13 amino acids. Germline assignment: CDR1 MRHNA and CDR2 SNTAGT. The V and J ends lost 10 bases and 3 bases, in that order; junction bases with no gene match: 7. For the CDR3, the DNA is TGTGCCACTCCGGACAGGGGTCTCTACGAGCAGTACTTC. As protein: CATPDRGLYEQYF.

The chain carries TRBV19 and TRBJ2-7; perhaps TRBD1 as D (6 bases). Trimming left V 0 bases short and J 0 bases short, with 18 bases between. This CDR3 comprises 18 residues. The germline gives CDR1 LNHDA, CDR2 SQIVND (reference sequence). CDR3 bases: TGTGCCAGTAGTATAGAGGCCCTGGGGGACATGACCTCCTACGAGCAGTACTTC. It yields the protein CASSIEALGDMTSYEQYF.

The chain recombines TRBV11-2 with TRBJ2-7; tentatively, D is TRBD1 (6 bases). Germline-derived CDR1 and CDR2 are SGHAT and FQNNGV. Trimming shortened V by 1 base and J by 4 bases, and 14 bases separated the two germline ends. The CDR3 contains 15 residues. This CDR3 reads CASSLAGDRLYEQYF. The CDR3 DNA sequence: TGTGCCAGCAGCTTAGCAGGAGACAGGCTTTACGAGCAGTACTTC.

This chain links TRBV27 with TRBJ1-1, with D possibly TRBD1 on 6 matching bases. Per germline, CDR1 MNHEY and CDR2 SMNVEV (reference sequence). Trimming shortened V by 4 bases and J by 1 base, and 13 bases separated the two germline ends. This CDR3 is 15 amino acids long. The CDR3 is CASSSYRDKNTEAFF. For the CDR3, the DNA is TGTGCCAGCAGTTCCTACCGGGACAAGAACACTGAAGCTTTCTTT.

A single count supports this clone. The V and J genes are TRBV18 and TRBJ2-2, with D possibly matching TRBD2 (6 bases). Trimming left V 3 bases short and J 5 bases short, with 16 bases between. The length of the CDR3 is 16 residues. CDR1 KGHSH and CDR2 LQKENI come from the germline V gene. CDR3 DNA sequence: TGTGCCAGCTCACCCTCTTCATGGGGAGGTACCGGGGAGCTGTTTTTT. This translates into CASSPSSWGGTGELFF.

V and J are TRBV7-6 and TRBJ2-6; D ambiguous. This CDR3 is 16 amino acids long. CDR1 SGHVS and CDR2 FNYEAQ come from the germline V gene. V was cut by 2 bases and J by 4 bases, with 12 bases left in between. Written as DNA, the CDR3 is TGTGCCAGCAGCTTATCAAGAGGTTCCGGGGCCAACGTCCTGACTTTC. This translates into CASSLSRGSGANVLTF.

The rearrangement uses TRBV2 and TRBJ1-5; no clear D. The CDR3 has 12 residues. The V gene lost 1 base and the J gene lost 6 bases, with 4 bases spanning the gap. Germline CDR1 is SNHLY and CDR2 is FYNNEI. Here the CDR3 reads CASSEGPQPQHF. DNA of the CDR3: TGTGCCAGCAGTGAAGGTCCTCAGCCCCAGCATTTT.

The chain joins TRBV12-3 or TRBV12-4 to TRBJ2-4, with D unresolved. This CDR3 spans 13 amino acids. The ends were cut back, 8 bases at V and 2 bases at J, with 10 bases in the middle. CDR3 DNA sequence: TGTGCCAGCTTGGGTTTGACCAAAAACATTCAGTACTTC. Amino acid sequence: CASLGLTKNIQYF.

The chain recombines TRBV5-4 with TRBJ2-7; 7 bases fit TRBD1. The CDR3 runs to 14 residues. CDR1 and CDR2 (germline): SGHNT, YYREEE (reference sequence). The trim removed 2 bases at V and 5 bases at J, leaving 7 bases unmatched. CDR3: CASSFWDSGDEQYF. The DNA of the CDR3 is TGTGCCAGCAGCTTCTGGGACAGCGGCGACGAGCAGTACTTC.

The chain uses TRBV7-6 and TRBJ2-1, with D possibly matching TRBD1 (8 bases). The V gene lost 2 bases and the J gene lost 0 bases, with 26 bases spanning the gap. The CDR3 is 21 amino acids. CDR1 is SGHVS, CDR2 FNYEAQ, per germline. This CDR3 reads CASSLRQGSYYGTNSYNEQFF. The CDR3, as DNA: TGTGCCAGCAGCTTACGACAGGGGTCCTATTACGGGACTAACTCCTACAATGAGCAGTTCTTC.

V and J are TRBV7-2 and TRBJ2-7; D uncertain. Trimming shortened V by 5 bases and J by 0 bases, and 14 bases separated the two germline ends. CDR1 and CDR2 from the germline V gene are SGHTA and FQGNSA. The CDR3 runs to 15 residues. The CDR3 DNA reads TGTGCCAGCAGCCCGTTAGGGCAGCGCTCCTACGAGCAGTACTTC. Protein sequence: CASSPLGQRSYEQYF. The full variable domain, in which reference TRBV7-2 and TRBJ2-7 provide the parts outside the CDR3, is GAGVSQSPSNKVTEKGKDVELRCDPISGHTALYWYRQSLGQGLEFLIYFQGNSAPDKSGLPSDRFSAERTGGSVSTLTIQRTQQEDSAVYLCASSPLGQRSYEQYFGPGTRLTVT.

The chain combines TRBV19 with TRBJ2-1; 9 nucleotides line up with TRBD1. The CDR3 sequence is 12 residues long. V lost 6 bases and J lost 9; bases outside the gene matches: 3. Germline-derived CDR1 and CDR2 are LNHDA and SQIVND (reference sequence). The CDR3 nucleotides are TGTGCCAGTAGCCACAGGGGGCTTGAGCAGTTCTTC. Its translation is CASSHRGLEQFF.

The genes are TRBV30 and TRBJ2-3, with D possibly being TRBD1 (7 bases). Germline V gene lookup returns CDR1 GTSNPN and CDR2 SVGIG (reference sequence). CDR3 length: 16 residues. V was shortened by 2 bases and J by 0 bases, with 15 bases between the two germline ends. The CDR3 nucleotides read TGTGCCTGGAGTAGGGGGGACAGAATAAGCACAGATACGCAGTATTTT. Protein: CAWSRGDRISTDTQYF.

The chain uses TRBV27 and TRBJ1-6, with a possible D match to TRBD1 (5 bases). V lost 2 bases and J lost 9, with 11 bases in between. Germline V lookup: CDR1 MNHEY, CDR2 SMNVEV (reference sequence). The CDR3 consists of 14 residues. The CDR3 nucleotides are TGTGCCAGCAGTTTAAGGCAGGGTTTTTCACCCCTCCACTTT. Translated: CASSLRQGFSPLHF.

This clone occurred once. The V gene is TRBV6-2 or TRBV6-3, the J gene TRBJ2-3; TRBD2 matches 13 bases. Losses at the gene ends were 2 bases for V and 6 bases for J; bases not matched to a gene: 20. Germline lookup yields CDR1 MNHEY and CDR2 SVGEGT. The CDR3 sequence is 21 residues long. For the CDR3, the DNA is TGTGCCAGCAGTTACCCGCTGACTAGCGGGGGGCCCCAAGGCTTCGGGGATACGCAGTATTTT. Amino acid sequence: CASSYPLTSGGPQGFGDTQYF.

The gene calls are TRBV19 and TRBJ2-1, with 12 positions matching TRBD2. Trimming removed 5 bases from V and 6 bases from J; junction bases left unmatched: 5. The length of the CDR3 is 15 residues. Germline V gene sequence: CDR1 LNHDA, CDR2 SQIVND (reference sequence). DNA for the CDR3: TGTGCCAGTAGTGTCCTAGCGGGGGGGCTCAATGAGCAGTTCTTC. Its translation: CASSVLAGGLNEQFF.

The table lists this clone with a few counts. This sequence joins TRBV25-1 and TRBJ1-2, with 11 bases matching TRBD1. CDR3 length: 16 residues. Germline CDR1 and CDR2: MGHDK and SYGVNS. The V segment lost 3 bases and the J segment 6 bases; nucleotides outside the gene matches: 9. The CDR3: CASSDREWTGGHGYTF. In DNA form, the CDR3 reads TGTGCCAGCAGTGATCGAGAATGGACAGGGGGCCATGGCTACACCTTC.

The chain carries TRBV12-3 or TRBV12-4 and TRBJ1-1, with 8 bases matching TRBD1. CDR3 length equals 13 residues. The V segment lost 10 bases and the J segment 3 bases; nucleotides outside the gene matches: 7. In nucleotides, the CDR3 is TGTGCCACGAAAAACAGGGGGTACACTGAAGCTTTCTTT. Translated, it gives CATKNRGYTEAFF.